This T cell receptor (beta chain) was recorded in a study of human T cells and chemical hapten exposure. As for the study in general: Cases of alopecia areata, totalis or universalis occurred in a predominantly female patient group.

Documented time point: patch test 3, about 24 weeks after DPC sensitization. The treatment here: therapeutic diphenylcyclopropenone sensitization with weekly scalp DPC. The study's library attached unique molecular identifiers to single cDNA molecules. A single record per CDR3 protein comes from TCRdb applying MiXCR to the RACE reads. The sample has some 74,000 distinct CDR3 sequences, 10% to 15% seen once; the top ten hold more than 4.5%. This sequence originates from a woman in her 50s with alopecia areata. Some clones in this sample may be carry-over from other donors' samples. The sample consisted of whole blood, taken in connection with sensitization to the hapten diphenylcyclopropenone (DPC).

CDR3 loop: CASSLKGGGGQNIQYF. The DNA of the CDR3 is TGTGCCAGCAGCTTAAAAGGAGGTGGTGGCCAAAACATTCAGTACTTC. The chain carries TRBV7-3 and TRBJ2-4, with a weak D call TRBD2 (5 bases). The ends were cut back, 1 base at V and 5 bases at J, with 15 bases in the middle. The CDR3 contains 16 residues. Germline V gene sequence: CDR1 SGHTA, CDR2 FQGTGA.